Listed below are T cell receptor beta chains from one sample, sequenced in a study of cytomegalovirus exposure and HLA in healthy donors. Sequencing was performed with immunoSEQ multiplex PCR; in TCRdb, only in-frame clones are kept and a portion is missing. This table has about 99,000 clones, around 77% appearing once. Specimen: PBMCs. Receptors originate from a man aged 35 to 55 in good health and CMV-seronegative. CDR3s include the opening cysteine and the closing phenylalanine or tryptophan. Fields, in order: V gene, J gene, CDR3 length, clone size, D gene, CDR3 protein, CDR3 DNA. The D gene is left open where the match is weak. Clone size is given for some rows only: seen once, a few or many times, or a class if the clone is expanded.

v_call: TRBV14; j_call: TRBJ1-1; cdr3_length: 16; clone_size: NA; d_call: NA; cdr3_aa: CASSQDPAGRFTEAFF; cdr3_nt: TGTGCCAGCAGCCAAGACCCTGCGGGACGGTTCACTGAAGCTTTCTTT
v_call: TRBV10-1; j_call: TRBJ2-1; cdr3_length: 14; clone_size: NA; d_call: NA; cdr3_aa: CASSERTPYNEQFF; cdr3_nt: TGCGCCAGCAGTGAAAGGACACCCTACAATGAGCAGTTCTTC
v_call: TRBV2; j_call: TRBJ1-1; cdr3_length: 12; clone_size: NA; d_call: NA; cdr3_aa: CASTISADRAFF; cdr3_nt: TGTGCCAGCACAATATCCGCGGATCGAGCTTTCTTT
v_call: TRBV27; j_call: TRBJ1-2; cdr3_length: 17; clone_size: NA; d_call: NA; cdr3_aa: CASSLSGLRILNYGYTF; cdr3_nt: TGTGCCAGCAGTTTATCGGGGCTCAGGATTCTCAACTATGGCTACACCTTC
v_call: TRBV12-5; j_call: TRBJ2-3; cdr3_length: 15; clone_size: NA; d_call: NA; cdr3_aa: CASGLTVRGTDTQYF; cdr3_nt: TGTGCTAGTGGTTTGACGGTACGCGGCACAGATACGCAGTATTTT
v_call: TRBV7-9; j_call: TRBJ2-3; cdr3_length: 16; clone_size: NA; d_call: TRBD2; cdr3_aa: CASSQLSSGSRDTQYF; cdr3_nt: TGTGCCAGCAGCCAACTTTCCAGCGGGAGTCGAGATACGCAGTATTTT
v_call: TRBV5-1; j_call: TRBJ2-1; cdr3_length: 19; clone_size: NA; d_call: TRBD2; cdr3_aa: CASSLEGLAGTSGANEQFF; cdr3_nt: TGCGCCAGCAGCTTGGAGGGACTAGCGGGAACCAGTGGGGCCAATGAGCAGTTCTTC
v_call: TRBV11-2; j_call: TRBJ2-5; cdr3_length: 14; clone_size: NA; d_call: NA; cdr3_aa: CASSSSGQGETQYF; cdr3_nt: TGTGCCAGCAGCTCCTCCGGGCAGGGTGAGACCCAGTACTTC
v_call: TRBV5-4; j_call: TRBJ2-1; cdr3_length: 15; clone_size: NA; d_call: TRBD2; cdr3_aa: CASSLDASGYNEQFF; cdr3_nt: TGTGCCAGCAGCTTGGACGCTAGCGGTTACAATGAGCAGTTCTTC
v_call: TRBV7-9; j_call: TRBJ1-3; cdr3_length: 15; clone_size: NA; d_call: NA; cdr3_aa: CASSGFRNSGNTIYF; cdr3_nt: TGTGCCAGCAGCGGGTTCAGGAACTCTGGAAACACCATATATTTT
v_call: TRBV19; j_call: TRBJ2-1; cdr3_length: 14; clone_size: NA; d_call: TRBD1; cdr3_aa: CASSRTGDGNEQFF; cdr3_nt: TGTGCCAGTAGCCGGACAGGGGATGGAAATGAGCAGTTCTTC
v_call: TRBV11-1; j_call: TRBJ1-1; cdr3_length: 15; clone_size: NA; d_call: NA; cdr3_aa: CASSLASRRNTEAFF; cdr3_nt: TGTGCCAGCAGCTTAGCGTCACGGAGGAACACTGAAGCTTTCTTT
v_call: TRBV4-2; j_call: TRBJ2-7; cdr3_length: 18; clone_size: NA; d_call: TRBD2; cdr3_aa: CASSQGLGLAGGGYEQYF; cdr3_nt: TGTGCCAGCAGCCAAGGCTTGGGACTAGCGGGAGGAGGCTACGAGCAGTACTTC
v_call: TRBV6-6; j_call: TRBJ2-7; cdr3_length: 15; clone_size: NA; d_call: TRBD2; cdr3_aa: CASSSPGLVTYEQYF; cdr3_nt: TGTGCCAGCAGTTCCCCGGGACTAGTCACCTACGAGCAGTACTTC
v_call: TRBV5-4; j_call: TRBJ2-3; cdr3_length: 14; clone_size: medium-sized; d_call: NA; cdr3_aa: CASSPDLPGNTQYF; cdr3_nt: TGTGCCAGCAGCCCGGACCTCCCCGGGAATACGCAGTATTTT
v_call: TRBV7-7; j_call: TRBJ2-5; cdr3_length: 13; clone_size: NA; d_call: TRBD2; cdr3_aa: CASSLGGGETQYF; cdr3_nt: TGTGCTAGCAGCTTAGGCGGGGGAGAGACCCAGTACTTC
v_call: TRBV30; j_call: TRBJ1-4; cdr3_length: 14; clone_size: NA; d_call: TRBD1; cdr3_aa: CAWKGGQTNEKLFF; cdr3_nt: TGTGCCTGGAAGGGGGGACAGACAAATGAAAAACTGTTTTTT
v_call: TRBV4-1; j_call: TRBJ2-1; cdr3_length: 13; clone_size: NA; d_call: NA; cdr3_aa: CATGGAGYNEQFF; cdr3_nt: TGCGCTACGGGCGGGGCGGGGTACAATGAGCAGTTCTTC
v_call: TRBV5-4; j_call: TRBJ2-1; cdr3_length: 12; clone_size: NA; d_call: NA; cdr3_aa: CASSSETGEQFF; cdr3_nt: TGTGCCAGCAGCTCCGAGACAGGTGAGCAGTTCTTC
v_call: TRBV5-1; j_call: TRBJ2-1; cdr3_length: 14; clone_size: NA; d_call: NA; cdr3_aa: CASTDQGGNNEQFF; cdr3_nt: TGCGCCAGCACGGATCAGGGGGGAAATAATGAGCAGTTCTTC
v_call: TRBV5-4; j_call: TRBJ1-1; cdr3_length: 14; clone_size: NA; d_call: TRBD1; cdr3_aa: CASSSWTGETEAFF; cdr3_nt: TGTGCCAGCAGCAGCTGGACAGGGGAGACTGAAGCTTTCTTT
v_call: TRBV9; j_call: TRBJ2-7; cdr3_length: 15; clone_size: NA; d_call: NA; cdr3_aa: CASSVGQGRTYEQYF; cdr3_nt: TGTGCCAGCAGCGTAGGGCAGGGGCGTACCTACGAGCAGTACTTC
v_call: TRBV7-3; j_call: TRBJ2-1; cdr3_length: 15; clone_size: few; d_call: TRBD1; cdr3_aa: CASSSTGDTYNEQFF; cdr3_nt: TGTGCCAGCAGCTCCACAGGGGATACCTACAATGAGCAGTTCTTC
v_call: TRBV5-8; j_call: TRBJ2-1; cdr3_length: 19; clone_size: NA; d_call: TRBD2; cdr3_aa: CASRPFGLAGGSSYNEQFF; cdr3_nt: TGTGCCAGCAGACCTTTTGGACTAGCGGGAGGTTCCTCCTACAATGAGCAGTTCTTC
v_call: TRBV15; j_call: TRBJ2-7; cdr3_length: 17; clone_size: NA; d_call: NA; cdr3_aa: CATSRDSGARGLYEQYF; cdr3_nt: TGTGCCACCAGCAGAGATTCGGGGGCGCGGGGGCTCTACGAGCAGTACTTC
v_call: TRBV12-2; j_call: TRBJ1-1; cdr3_length: 18; clone_size: NA; d_call: NA; cdr3_aa: CASRPSGKDRGDRVEAFF; cdr3_nt: TGTGCAAGTCGCCCCTCCGGAAAGGACAGGGGAGATAGAGTTGAAGCTTTCTTT
v_call: TRBV27; j_call: TRBJ2-5; cdr3_length: 15; clone_size: NA; d_call: TRBD1; cdr3_aa: CASSLNRGDWETQYF; cdr3_nt: TGTGCCAGCAGTTTAAACAGGGGTGATTGGGAGACCCAGTACTTC
v_call: TRBV6-5; j_call: TRBJ2-7; cdr3_length: 14; clone_size: NA; d_call: NA; cdr3_aa: CASSYRTAPYEQYF; cdr3_nt: TGTGCCAGCAGTTACCGGACAGCCCCCTACGAGCAGTACTTC
v_call: TRBV30; j_call: TRBJ1-1; cdr3_length: 16; clone_size: NA; d_call: TRBD1; cdr3_aa: CAWRRDRDMMNTEAFF; cdr3_nt: TGTGCCTGGAGAAGGGACAGGGACATGATGAACACTGAAGCTTTCTTT
v_call: TRBV20-1; j_call: TRBJ2-3; cdr3_length: 11; clone_size: NA; d_call: NA; cdr3_aa: CSASSGDTQYF; cdr3_nt: TGCAGTGCTAGTTCCGGAGATACGCAGTATTTT
v_call: TRBV15; j_call: TRBJ2-7; cdr3_length: 15; clone_size: NA; d_call: NA; cdr3_aa: CATSRDRGTSYEQYF; cdr3_nt: TGTGCCACCAGCAGAGATCGCGGCACATCCTACGAGCAGTACTTC
v_call: TRBV30; j_call: TRBJ2-7; cdr3_length: 17; clone_size: NA; d_call: NA; cdr3_aa: CAWSGSEVGPKTYEQYF; cdr3_nt: TGTGCCTGGAGTGGCTCGGAGGTAGGCCCGAAGACCTACGAGCAGTACTTC
v_call: TRBV11-2; j_call: TRBJ2-7; cdr3_length: 16; clone_size: NA; d_call: TRBD2; cdr3_aa: CASSSLLSGGRYEQYF; cdr3_nt: TGTGCCAGCAGCTCATTACTGAGCGGGGGGAGGTACGAGCAGTACTTC
v_call: TRBV5-4; j_call: TRBJ1-3; cdr3_length: 14; clone_size: NA; d_call: NA; cdr3_aa: CASSLGQGYGTIYF; cdr3_nt: TGTGCCAGCAGCTTGGGGCAGGGATATGGCACCATATATTTT
v_call: TRBV10-3; j_call: TRBJ1-2; cdr3_length: 14; clone_size: NA; d_call: NA; cdr3_aa: CAISENSPNYGYTF; cdr3_nt: TGTGCCATCAGTGAAAACAGCCCTAACTATGGCTACACCTTC
v_call: TRBV9; j_call: TRBJ1-1; cdr3_length: 14; clone_size: NA; d_call: NA; cdr3_aa: CASSVNQGSTEAFF; cdr3_nt: TGTGCCAGCAGCGTCAACCAGGGCTCCACTGAAGCTTTCTTT
v_call: TRBV30; j_call: TRBJ1-1; cdr3_length: 12; clone_size: NA; d_call: TRBD1; cdr3_aa: CALTGSGTEAFF; cdr3_nt: TGTGCCTTGACAGGGTCAGGGACTGAAGCTTTCTTT
v_call: TRBV15; j_call: TRBJ2-5; cdr3_length: 13; clone_size: NA; d_call: NA; cdr3_aa: CATSRAAMETQYF; cdr3_nt: TGTGCCACCAGCAGAGCCGCGATGGAGACCCAGTACTTC
v_call: TRBV5-1; j_call: TRBJ1-1; cdr3_length: 14; clone_size: NA; d_call: NA; cdr3_aa: CASSEGPMNTEAFF; cdr3_nt: TGCGCCAGCAGCGAGGGCCCCATGAACACTGAAGCTTTCTTT
v_call: TRBV30; j_call: TRBJ2-3; cdr3_length: 11; clone_size: NA; d_call: NA; cdr3_aa: CAWSVEDTQYF; cdr3_nt: TGTGCCTGGAGTGTAGAGGATACGCAGTATTTT
v_call: TRBV6-5; j_call: TRBJ1-2; cdr3_length: 14; clone_size: NA; d_call: TRBD1; cdr3_aa: CASTLGTGVYGYTF; cdr3_nt: TGTGCCAGCACTTTAGGGACAGGGGTCTATGGCTACACCTTC
v_call: TRBV30; j_call: TRBJ1-1; cdr3_length: 12; clone_size: once; d_call: NA; cdr3_aa: CAWSIAESSAFF; cdr3_nt: TGTGCCTGGTCAATCGCCGAGAGTTCGGCTTTCTTT
v_call: TRBV5-5; j_call: TRBJ1-5; cdr3_length: 16; clone_size: NA; d_call: NA; cdr3_aa: CASSQTPGSGNQPQHF; cdr3_nt: TGTGCCAGCAGCCAAACCCCAGGGTCCGGCAATCAGCCCCAGCATTTT
v_call: TRBV5-5; j_call: TRBJ2-7; cdr3_length: 14; clone_size: NA; d_call: TRBD2; cdr3_aa: CASSYQTSAYEQYF; cdr3_nt: TGTGCCAGCAGCTACCAAACTAGCGCCTACGAGCAGTACTTC
v_call: TRBV28; j_call: TRBJ2-7; cdr3_length: 12; clone_size: NA; d_call: NA; cdr3_aa: CASGTRPYEQYF; cdr3_nt: TGTGCCAGCGGGACACGGCCCTACGAGCAGTACTTC
v_call: TRBV10-3; j_call: TRBJ2-7; cdr3_length: 12; clone_size: few; d_call: TRBD1; cdr3_aa: CAVRGSSYEQYF; cdr3_nt: TGTGCCGTCAGGGGGAGCTCCTACGAGCAGTACTTC
v_call: TRBV2; j_call: TRBJ2-2; cdr3_length: 14; clone_size: NA; d_call: TRBD1; cdr3_aa: CASRGDRETGELFF; cdr3_nt: TGTGCCAGCAGGGGGGACAGGGAAACCGGGGAGCTGTTTTTT
v_call: TRBV10-1; j_call: TRBJ2-2; cdr3_length: 16; clone_size: once; d_call: TRBD2; cdr3_aa: CASSRTSGHNTGELFF; cdr3_nt: TGCGCCAGCAGCCGGACTAGCGGGCATAACACCGGGGAGCTGTTTTTT
v_call: TRBV5-4; j_call: TRBJ2-5; cdr3_length: 15; clone_size: NA; d_call: NA; cdr3_aa: CASSFTGTRKETQYF; cdr3_nt: TGTGCCAGCAGCTTCACCGGGACAAGGAAAGAGACCCAGTACTTC
v_call: TRBV2; j_call: TRBJ2-1; cdr3_length: 12; clone_size: NA; d_call: NA; cdr3_aa: CASSPTFDEQFF; cdr3_nt: TGTGCCAGCAGTCCGACATTTGATGAGCAGTTCTTC
v_call: TRBV6-1; j_call: TRBJ1-6; cdr3_length: 13; clone_size: NA; d_call: NA; cdr3_aa: CASSGQFNSPLHF; cdr3_nt: TGTGCCAGCAGCGGACAGTTTAATTCACCCCTCCACTTT
v_call: TRBV5-1; j_call: TRBJ1-1; cdr3_length: 14; clone_size: NA; d_call: NA; cdr3_aa: CASSLDRANTEAFF; cdr3_nt: TGCGCCAGCAGCTTGGACAGGGCGAACACTGAAGCTTTCTTT
v_call: TRBV2; j_call: TRBJ2-6; cdr3_length: 16; clone_size: NA; d_call: NA; cdr3_aa: CASSEAKASGANVLTF; cdr3_nt: TGTGCCAGCAGTGAAGCGAAAGCCTCTGGGGCCAACGTCCTGACTTTC
v_call: TRBV2; j_call: TRBJ1-5; cdr3_length: 13; clone_size: NA; d_call: NA; cdr3_aa: CASSVYGAQPQHF; cdr3_nt: TGTGCCAGCAGTGTGTATGGGGCTCAGCCCCAGCATTTT